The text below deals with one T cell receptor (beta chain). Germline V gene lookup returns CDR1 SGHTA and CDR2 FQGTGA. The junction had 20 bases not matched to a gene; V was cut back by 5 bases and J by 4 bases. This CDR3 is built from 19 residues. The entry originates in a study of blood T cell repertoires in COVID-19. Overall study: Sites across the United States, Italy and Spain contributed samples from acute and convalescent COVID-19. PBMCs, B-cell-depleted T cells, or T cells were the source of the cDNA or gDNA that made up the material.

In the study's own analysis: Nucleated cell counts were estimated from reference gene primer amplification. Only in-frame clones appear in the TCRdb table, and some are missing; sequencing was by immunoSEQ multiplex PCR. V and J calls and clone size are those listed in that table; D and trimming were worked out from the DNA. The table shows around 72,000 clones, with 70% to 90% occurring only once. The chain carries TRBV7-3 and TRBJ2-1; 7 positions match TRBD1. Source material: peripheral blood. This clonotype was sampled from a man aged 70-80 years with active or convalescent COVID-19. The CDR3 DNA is TGTGCCAGCAGCCCTCCCGAGGGGGCCCCGGACGGTATGTACAATGAGCAGTTCTTC. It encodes CASSPPEGAPDGMYNEQFF. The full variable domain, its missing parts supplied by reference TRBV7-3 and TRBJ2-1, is GAGVSQTPSNKVTEKGKYVELRCDPISGHTALYWYRQSLGQGPEFLIYFQGTGAADDSGLPNDRFFAVRPEGSVSTLKIQRTERGDSAVYLCASSPPEGAPDGMYNEQFFGPGTRLTVL.